Below are 4 T cell receptor beta chains sequenced from a single sample in a study of T cells in Graves' hyperthyroidism and ophthalmopathy. The source material, RNA transcripts, was used to amplify TCR beta CDR3 regions. With the HTBI primer set, the TCR CDR3 went through a first round of RT-PCR. One entry per CDR3 protein results from TCRdb running MiXCR on the multiplex PCR reads. The sample carries fewer than 650,000 distinct CDR3 sequences, about 15% recorded once. The sample comprised blood. The receptors shown here come from a woman in her thirties or forties with Graves' ophthalmopathy.

This clonotype has ten or more counts. V gene TRBV5-6 combines with J gene TRBJ2-5; 7 positions match TRBD2. This CDR3 comprises 16 residues. Trimming removed 0 bases from V and 1 base from J; junction bases left unmatched: 6. Germline lookup yields CDR1 SGHDT and CDR2 YYEEEE. In DNA form, the CDR3 reads TGTGCCAGCAGCTTGGGGGCGGGAGTGGCCCAAGAGACCCAGTACTTC. Translated: CASSLGAGVAQETQYF.

This clonotype was seen more than once but under ten times. The CDR3 sequence is CASSLGGGRMETQYF. The DNA of the CDR3 is TGTGCCAGCAGCTTGGGGGGCGGGAGGATGGAGACCCAGTACTTC. This chain links TRBV7-2 with TRBJ2-5; 8 bases agree with TRBD2. The germline CDR1 and CDR2 sequences are SGHTA and FQGNSA. The CDR3 is made up of 15 amino acids. V gave up 3 bases and J gave up 5 bases; unmatched junction bases: 8.

This clonotype has more than one count but fewer than ten. CDR3 coding DNA: TGTGCCAGCAGCCCCCGGCGAAGGGACTTTTACGAGCAGTACTTC. As protein: CASSPRRRDFYEQYF. J is TRBJ2-7 and V is TRBV11-2; weak D call: TRBD2 (6 bases). Germline values: CDR1 SGHAT, CDR2 FQNNGV. Trimming removed 5 bases from V and 4 bases from J, with 18 bases in between. This CDR3 spans 15 amino acids.

This clonotype was counted ten times or more. The chain is built from TRBV15 and TRBJ2-7; weak D call: TRBD1 (5 bases). This CDR3 comprises 14 residues. Trimming took 3 bases from V and 0 from J, leaving 9 bases between them. The germline CDR1 and CDR2 sequences are LNHNV and YYDKDF (reference sequence). Here the CDR3 DNA reads TGTGCCACCAGCAGGACAGTCAGCTCCTACGAGCAGTACTTC. It yields the protein CATSRTVSSYEQYF.